This TCR beta chain derives from a study of control samples from healthy donors and cancer patients. Looked up from germline, CDR1 is MNHEY and CDR2 is SMNVEV (reference sequence). CDR3 length: 17 amino acids. V shed 0 bases and J shed 0 bases, with 13 bases lying between them. Only in-frame clones appear in the TCRdb table, and some are missing; sequencing was by immunoSEQ multiplex PCR. The sample has some 150,000 clones, roughly 89% seen once. This sequence was found in a man aged 18 to 30 in good health. Sequenced material: blood. V usage is TRBV27 and J usage is TRBJ2-3, with D possibly matching TRBD1 (6 bases). The CDR3 here is CASSLSRYRASTDTQYF. CDR3 DNA sequence: TGTGCCAGCAGTTTATCCCGGTACAGGGCTAGCACAGATACGCAGTATTTT.